The T cell receptor (beta chain) under discussion was sequenced for a study of OX40 agonist ivuxolimab in advanced cancers. As for the study in general: Previous treatment with anti-PD-1, anti-PD-L1 or anti-CTLA-4 therapy was allowed; 40% had received some.

This clone was seen once. Its antigen is unidentified. Assay used: immunoSEQ multiplex PCR; TCRdb lists only in-frame clones, some missing. The sample contains about 93,000 clones, approximately 92% of which appear only once. Findings and caveats of the study: Clonal expansion was seen in CD4+ and CD8+ blood T cells by week 6 at 0.1 to 3.0 mg/kg. Low normalized T-cell clonal expansion was additionally recorded for some nonresponders.

Germline CDR1 is SGHNT and CDR2 is YYREEE (reference sequence). V was cut by 4 bases and J by 7 bases, with 14 bases left in between. The CDR3 runs to 13 residues. The V and J genes are TRBV5-4 and TRBJ1-2; TRBD1 is a possible D gene (6 bases). Source: CD4+ or CD8+ T cells sorted from blood, taken in a trial of the OX40 agonist ivuxolimab. This TCR came from an adult with an advanced solid tumor such as melanoma, head and neck, liver or kidney cancer. The CDR3 bases are TGTGCCAGCAGCCCCCCAGGGGAGCGTGGCTACACCTTC. It specifies CASSPPGERGYTF.